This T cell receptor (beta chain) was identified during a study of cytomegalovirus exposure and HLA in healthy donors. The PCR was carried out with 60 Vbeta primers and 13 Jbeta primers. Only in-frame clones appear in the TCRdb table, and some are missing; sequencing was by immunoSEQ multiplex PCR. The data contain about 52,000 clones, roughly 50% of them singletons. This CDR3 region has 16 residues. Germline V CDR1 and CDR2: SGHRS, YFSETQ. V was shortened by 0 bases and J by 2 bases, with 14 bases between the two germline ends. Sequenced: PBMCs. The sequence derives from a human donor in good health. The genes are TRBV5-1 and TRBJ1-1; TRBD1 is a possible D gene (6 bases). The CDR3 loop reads CASSLAWGTQNTEAFF. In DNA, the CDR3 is TGCGCCAGCAGCTTGGCCTGGGGGACACAAAACACTGAAGCTTTCTTT.